This T cell receptor beta chain was identified during a study of blood T cells in healthy people across ages. The use of a sample-barcoded 5' primer and a J-beta primer mix characterized a second PCR of 7 to 11 cycles. TCRdb passed the 5' RACE reads through MiXCR, listing each CDR3 protein once. This table has approximately 800,000 distinct CDR3 sequences, approximately 25% appearing once. Germline V gene lookup returns CDR1 SGDLS and CDR2 YYNGEE. After removal of 4 bases from V and 5 bases from J, the junction contained 10 bases not matched to a gene. The CDR3 consists of 15 residues. These same records also appear under a second study, on T cells of mothers and their children.

Sequenced: blood. This sequence originates from a boy under 18 in good health. V gene TRBV9 combines with J gene TRBJ1-1, with 8 nucleotides matching TRBD1. The CDR3 nucleotides read TGTGCCAGCAGCCCTTCTCCAGGGGGCTGGACTGAAGCTTTCTTT. Protein product: CASSPSPGGWTEAFF.